These T cell receptor beta chains were read from a single sample in a study of human T cells and chemical hapten exposure. TCRdb analysed the RACE reads with MiXCR anew, one entry per CDR3 protein. The repertoire holds tens of thousands of distinct CDR3 sequences, with about 9.4% as singletons. Source: whole blood, taken in connection with sensitization to the hapten diphenylcyclopropenone (DPC). Source of these receptors: a woman aged 45-60 years with alopecia areata. Some clones in this sample may be carry-over from other donors' samples. Both conserved end residues are part of each CDR3. D genes are given only for firm matches. Rows give clone size only sometimes, using once, few, many, or a class for an expanded clone.

TRBV18,TRBJ2-5,-,few,TGTGCCAGCTCACGAGAGACAGCTAACCAAGAGACCCAGTACTTC,CASSRETANQETQYF
TRBV4-3,TRBJ2-1,-,-,TGCGCCAGCAGCCAAGAAGAACGGGTCTCCGAGCAGTTCTTC,CASSQEERVSEQFF
TRBV5-1,TRBJ2-7,-,few,TGCGCCAGCAGCTTGAACTACTCAAGGCCGTCCTACGAGCAGTACTTC,CASSLNYSRPSYEQYF
TRBV20-1,TRBJ2-5,-,many,TGCAGTGCCAAAGAGCCCGTGGGGTATCAAGAGACCCAGTACTTC,CSAKEPVGYQETQYF
TRBV28,TRBJ1-5,-,-,TGTGCCAGCAGTTCATTAAATCAGCCCCAGCATTTT,CASSSLNQPQHF
TRBV5-6,TRBJ1-5,-,-,TGTGTCAGCAGCTTGGGGGGACAAAGCAATCAGCCCCAGCATTTT,CVSSLGGQSNQPQHF
TRBV28,TRBJ1-5,-,-,TGTGCCAGCAGTACTCCAGGGGGCAATCAGCCCCAGCATTTT,CASSTPGGNQPQHF
TRBV20-1,TRBJ2-2,-,many,TGCAGTGTACGGCGCGGAAACGGGGAGCTGTTTTTT,CSVRRGNGELFF
TRBV10-3,TRBJ2-3,TRBD2,-,TGTGCCATCAGCTCTAGCGGGAGCACAGATACGCAGTATTTT,CAISSSGSTDTQYF
TRBV5-1,TRBJ1-1,-,many,TGCGCCAGCAGCTTTGTCAGAGAGAACACTGAAGCTTTCTTT,CASSFVRENTEAFF
TRBV6-1,TRBJ1-4,-,many,TGTGCCAGCAGTGCCACAGGGAGTCCGGAAAAACTGTTTTTT,CASSATGSPEKLFF
TRBV2,TRBJ2-6,-,many,TGTGCCAGCACCGGAGGGAAGGGGGTTGGGGCCAACGTCCTGACTTTC,CASTGGKGVGANVLTF
TRBV12-3/TRBV12-4,TRBJ1-2,-,-,TGTGCCAGCAGTTTTGGTCCGGGTGGCTACACCTTC,CASSFGPGGYTF
TRBV27,TRBJ2-3,-,-,TGTGCCAGCAGTTTACCATCGGACGGGAGTGACACAGATACGCAGTATTTT,CASSLPSDGSDTDTQYF
TRBV7-2,TRBJ1-2,TRBD1,many,TGTGCCAGCAGCTTAGGGGACAGGGAAGGCTATGGCTACACCTTC,CASSLGDREGYGYTF
TRBV28,TRBJ2-7,TRBD2,many,TGTGCCAGCAGAGGAGGACTAGCGGGCTCCTACGAGCAGTACTTC,CASRGGLAGSYEQYF
TRBV19,TRBJ1-5,-,-,TGTGCCAGTAGTACCGGCAGAGATCAGCCCCAGCATTTT,CASSTGRDQPQHF
TRBV28,TRBJ2-7,-,-,TGTGCCAGCAGTACACTAATTGCTGAGCAGTACTTC,CASSTLIAEQYF
TRBV29-1,TRBJ2-1,TRBD1,few,TGCAGCGTCGGGGACAGGACCAATGAGCAGTTCTTC,CSVGDRTNEQFF
TRBV28,TRBJ1-2,TRBD1,many,TGTGCCAGCAGTATTCCGGGACAGGGGGCTTTTAACTATGGCTACACCTTC,CASSIPGQGAFNYGYTF
TRBV7-9,TRBJ1-5,TRBD1,many,TGTGCCAGCAGCTTGACAGGGGGCGCGACTCAGCCCCAGCATTTT,CASSLTGGATQPQHF
TRBV2,TRBJ2-7,TRBD2,many,TGTGCCAGCATGGGAGCGGGAGCCCCCGCCTACGAGCAGTACTTC,CASMGAGAPAYEQYF
TRBV2,TRBJ2-4,TRBD2,many,TGTGCCAGCAGTGAATACCAAGAAGCGGGATCTTCTTTAGCCAAAAACATTCAGTACTTC,CASSEYQEAGSSLAKNIQYF
TRBV3-1,TRBJ2-1,TRBD2,-,TGTGCCAGCAGCCAACTAGCGGGAGGGCAGGATGAGCAGTTCTTC,CASSQLAGGQDEQFF
TRBV27,TRBJ1-4,-,many,TGTGCCAGCAGTTTCACAGACAATAATGAAAAACTGTTTTTT,CASSFTDNNEKLFF
TRBV20-1,TRBJ1-3,-,many,TGCAGTGCGACAACGGGCAGGGCTGGAAACACCATATATTTT,CSATTGRAGNTIYF
TRBV12-3/TRBV12-4,TRBJ2-7,-,many,TGTGCCAGCAGCTCGGGACGGTTCTACGAGCAGTACTTC,CASSSGRFYEQYF
TRBV18,TRBJ2-2,-,few,TGTGCCAGCTCACCACAAACCGGGGAGCTGTTTTTT,CASSPQTGELFF
TRBV6-6,TRBJ1-1,TRBD1,many,TGTGCCAGCACTTACAGGGGTTCCACTGAAGCTTTCTTT,CASTYRGSTEAFF
TRBV10-1,TRBJ1-2,TRBD1,few,TGCGCCAGCAGTCCTCAGGGGGAGTCTGGCGGCTACACCTTC,CASSPQGESGGYTF
TRBV7-9,TRBJ2-7,-,few,TGTGCCAGCAGCTTAGTGGATGCAGGGATTTCCTACGAGCAGTACTTC,CASSLVDAGISYEQYF
TRBV5-4,TRBJ1-6,-,few,TGTGCCAGCAGCTTGGTCCCTACTGGGGCTGACAATTCACCCCTCCACTTT,CASSLVPTGADNSPLHF
TRBV20-1,TRBJ2-1,TRBD2,-,TGCAGTGCTAGTACCCCTAGCGGGAGAAATGAGCAGTTCTTC,CSASTPSGRNEQFF
TRBV27,TRBJ1-6,TRBD1,many,TGTGCCAGCAGTCCGCCGGGACAGGGGTCACCCCTCCACTTT,CASSPPGQGSPLHF
TRBV29-1,TRBJ2-3,TRBD2,-,TGCAGCACTCCGGGACTAGCGGGGCAGGTCAAAGGCACAGATACGCAGTATTTT,CSTPGLAGQVKGTDTQYF
TRBV12-3/TRBV12-4,TRBJ1-5,-,many,TGTGCCAGCCATGCAGAACCTTCTTCAAATCAGCCCCAGCATTTT,CASHAEPSSNQPQHF
TRBV29-1,TRBJ2-7,-,-,TGCAGCGTCAGGACAGGAGGGGAGCAGTACTTC,CSVRTGGEQYF
TRBV15,TRBJ2-5,-,-,TGTGCCACCAGCAGAGGGGGGTGGGAGACCCAGTACTTC,CATSRGGWETQYF
TRBV12-3/TRBV12-4,TRBJ1-2,-,few,TGTGCCAGCAGTCACTCAGTAGGGAACGTAGGAGGCTACACCTTC,CASSHSVGNVGGYTF
TRBV20-1,TRBJ2-7,-,many,TGCAGTGCCGCACCCACTACCTACGAGCAGTACTTC,CSAAPTTYEQYF
TRBV6-5,TRBJ1-6,-,many,TGTGCCAGCAGGCCGGGACGGCATAATTCACCCCTCCACTTT,CASRPGRHNSPLHF
TRBV20-1,TRBJ1-2,-,few,TGCAGTGGGGCGGACCCAAATGGCTACACCTTC,CSGADPNGYTF
TRBV12-3/TRBV12-4,TRBJ1-2,TRBD1,few,TGTGCCAGCAGTCTGTCCGGGACAGGGGTTCTTTATGGCTACACCTTC,CASSLSGTGVLYGYTF
TRBV29-1,TRBJ2-1,TRBD2,many,TGCAGCGTTGTCGCGGGAGGGACCTACAATGAGCAGTTCTTC,CSVVAGGTYNEQFF
TRBV7-9,TRBJ2-5,TRBD2,-,TGTGCCAGCAGCCCCGGGACTAGCGCCAAAGAGACCCAGTACTTC,CASSPGTSAKETQYF
TRBV6-5,TRBJ2-5,TRBD2,many,TGTGCCAGCAGTTACACGACTAGCGATACAGAGACCCAGTACTTC,CASSYTTSDTETQYF
TRBV7-8,TRBJ1-1,-,few,TGTGCCAGCGGTGTGGGTACTGAAGCTTTCTTT,CASGVGTEAFF
TRBV20-1,TRBJ1-2,-,-,TGCAGTGCGCCAACCGGGGTCACCAACTATGGCTACACCTTC,CSAPTGVTNYGYTF
TRBV29-1,TRBJ2-2,TRBD1,many,TGCAGCGTCGAACCAGACAGGGGTTTGACCGGGGAGCTGTTTTTT,CSVEPDRGLTGELFF